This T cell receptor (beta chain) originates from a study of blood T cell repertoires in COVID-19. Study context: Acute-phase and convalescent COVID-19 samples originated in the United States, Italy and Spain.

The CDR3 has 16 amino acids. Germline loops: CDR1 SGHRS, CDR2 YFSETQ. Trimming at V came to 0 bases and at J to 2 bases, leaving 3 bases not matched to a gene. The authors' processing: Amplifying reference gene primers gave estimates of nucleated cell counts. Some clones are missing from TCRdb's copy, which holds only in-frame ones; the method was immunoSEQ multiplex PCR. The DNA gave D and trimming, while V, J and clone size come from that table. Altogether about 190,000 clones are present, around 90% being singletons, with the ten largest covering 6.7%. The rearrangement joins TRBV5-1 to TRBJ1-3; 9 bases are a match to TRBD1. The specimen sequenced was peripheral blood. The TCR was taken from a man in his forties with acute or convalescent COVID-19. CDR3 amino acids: CASSLAGQGTGNTIYF. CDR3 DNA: TGCGCCAGCAGCTTGGCGGGACAGGGTACTGGAAACACCATATATTTT.